This TCR beta chain derives from a study of T cell repertoires in cytomegalovirus infection. In the study overall: Used in the study were CMV epitopes, some recently identified and HLA-C-restricted, others well-studied and HLA-B-restricted. CMV infection and matching HLA type were both indicated by public TCR beta signatures. Findings and caveats of the study: Summed frequency of public TCR beta families distinguished CMV carriers with the relevant HLA. The ex vivo response was dominated by HLA-C-restricted CMV-specific TCR beta clonotypes.

V trimming: 3 bases; J trimming: 8 bases; junction bases outside the gene matches: 9. This CDR3 has 15 residues. Per the germline V gene, CDR1 is MNHEY and CDR2 is SMNVEV (reference sequence). To note about this clonotype: Its specificity is unknown.

TCRdb processed the reads anew with MiXCR; each CDR3 protein has one entry. The sample records fewer than 850,000 distinct CDR3 sequences, 29% being singletons. Sequenced material: cultured CD8+ T cells from PBMCs, taken from culture after CMV antigen stimulation. This clonotype was obtained from a human donor in good health (CMV status not recorded). Some clones in this sample may be carry-over from other donors' samples. V usage is TRBV27 and J usage is TRBJ2-3; TRBD1 aligns across 9 bases. The CDR3, as DNA: TGTGCCAGCAGTTTTTTGGGACAGGGCCCGGGTACGCAGTATTTT. As protein: CASSFLGQGPGTQYF.